Presented here are 9 T cell receptor beta chains from one specimen sequenced in a study of cytomegalovirus exposure and HLA in healthy donors. The PCR contained 60 Vbeta and 13 Jbeta primers. The method was immunoSEQ multiplex PCR; TCRdb's version includes in-frame clones alone and lacks a portion of them. The sample lists about 160,000 clones; around 83% were seen once. The sample taken for sequencing was PBMCs. The receptor source for this set is a man younger than 35 in good health and CMV-seropositive.

The chain recombines TRBV2 with TRBJ1-1; no reliable D call. The CDR3 contains 13 residues. Trimming left V 10 bases short and J 0 bases short, with 12 bases between. From germline, CDR1 is SNHLY and CDR2 FYNNEI. DNA of the CDR3: TGTGCCACCCAGGATACAATGAACACTGAAGCTTTCTTT. It specifies CATQDTMNTEAFF.

The genes are TRBV4-3 and TRBJ2-2; D perhaps matches TRBD1 (6 bases). V gave up 1 base and J gave up 4 bases, with 13 bases separating them. CDR1 and CDR2 (germline): LGHNA, YSLEER. The CDR3 is made up of 16 amino acids. The CDR3 region is CASSQAVRDITGELFF. CDR3 nucleotides: TGCGCCAGCAGCCAAGCAGTCAGGGACATCACCGGGGAGCTGTTTTTT.

V gene TRBV7-2 combines with J gene TRBJ1-5; tentative D call: TRBD1 (6 bases). Germline CDR1 SGHTA, CDR2 FQGNSA. The CDR3 runs to 13 residues. V was trimmed by 5 bases and J by 4 bases, leaving 9 bases between them. The CDR3 region is CASSLQGNQPQHF. CDR3 nucleotide sequence: TGTGCCAGCAGCCTTCAGGGGAATCAGCCCCAGCATTTT.

The chain recombines TRBV29-1 with TRBJ1-1; D is uncertain. Trimming took off 4 bases at V and 1 base at J, with 13 bases between the two ends. In germline, CDR1 is SQVTM, CDR2 ANQGSEA. This CDR3 is 14 amino acids long. The CDR3 nucleotides are TGCAGCGTTGTGGGGAGGACTACGAACACTGAAGCTTTCTTT. Encoded protein: CSVVGRTTNTEAFF.

The chain uses TRBV29-1 and TRBJ1-5; D may be TRBD1 (6 bases). CDR1 and CDR2 from the germline V gene are SQVTM and ANQGSEA. V was shortened by 8 bases and J by 0 bases, with 26 bases between the two germline ends. CDR3 length: 18 amino acids. The CDR3 DNA reads TGCAGCCTTTACATGGGGGCCCTTTGGCCTTATAGCAATCAGCCCCAGCATTTT. This codes for CSLYMGALWPYSNQPQHF.

CDR3 in amino acids: CATRDSKNTEAFF. Here the CDR3 DNA reads TGTGCCACCCGGGACAGTAAAAACACTGAAGCTTTCTTT. The chain is built from TRBV2 and TRBJ1-1; 7 bases fit TRBD1. Trimming took 10 bases from V and 2 from J; bases not matched to a gene: 7. The CDR3 sequence is 13 residues long. Looked up from germline, CDR1 is SNHLY and CDR2 is FYNNEI.

The V and J genes are TRBV27 and TRBJ1-2, with a possible D match to TRBD1 (6 bases). The V end lost 3 bases, the J end lost 4 bases, and 15 bases lay between the germline ends. This CDR3 spans 15 amino acids. Per germline, CDR1 MNHEY and CDR2 SMNVEV (reference sequence). This CDR3 is CASSLVRGPPYGYTF. CDR3 bases: TGTGCCAGCAGTTTGGTCAGGGGCCCACCCTATGGCTACACCTTC.

The chain is built from TRBV2 and TRBJ1-5, with D tentatively TRBD1 (5 bases). Trimming cost V 6 bases and J 1 base, with 13 bases left between them. CDR3 length: 15 residues. In germline, CDR1 is SNHLY, CDR2 FYNNEI. CDR3 coding DNA: TGTGCCAGCAGGGGTGACGGGGGAAGCAATCAGCCCCAGCATTTT. Residues: CASRGDGGSNQPQHF.

V usage is TRBV27 and J usage is TRBJ1-1; D is perhaps TRBD1 (5 bases). V lost 5 bases and J 0 bases, leaving 13 bases between the germline ends. In germline, CDR1 is MNHEY, CDR2 SMNVEV (reference sequence). This CDR3 is built from 15 residues. The CDR3 loop is CASSPRGGLNTEAFF. The CDR3 nucleotides are TGTGCCAGCAGTCCCCGCGGGGGACTGAACACTGAAGCTTTCTTT.